The TCR beta chain described here comes from a study of Graves' ophthalmopathy and Graves' hyperthyroidism. Study information: No treatment had been given when peripheral blood was collected at initial diagnosis.

Study results and caveats: Among thyroid clonotypes expanded above 0.001 frequency, most also appeared in blood. For predicting ophthalmopathy progression, the model had roughly 70% sensitivity and around 72% specificity. Discriminating ophthalmopathy from stable hyperthyroidism, a 13-signature model attained a sensitivity of about 88% and a specificity of roughly 81%.

To note about this clonotype: What it recognizes is unknown.

RNA transcripts were the template, and TCR beta CDR3 regions were amplified from them. HTBI primers were used in a first-round RT-PCR, which preceded a second-round multiplex PCR. TCRdb fed the multiplex PCR reads into MiXCR, producing one record per CDR3 protein. The data show 650,000 to 900,000 distinct CDR3 sequences, around 40% seen once. The sequenced sample was peripheral blood. This sequence was found in an adult man with Graves' ophthalmopathy.

The CDR3, as DNA: TGTGCCAGCAGTTTGGAGGAAGAGACCCAGCATTTT. It encodes CASSLEEETQHF. The chain couples TRBV7-9 to TRBJ1-5; D remains ambiguous. V lost 6 bases and J 11 bases, leaving 14 bases between the germline ends. CDR3 size: 12 residues. Looked up from germline, CDR1 is SEHNR and CDR2 is FQNEAQ (reference sequence).